This T cell receptor beta chain was recovered during a study of cytomegalovirus exposure and HLA in healthy donors. Looking at the study overall: Of several hundred genotyped donors, around 86% grouped in the Caucasian-associated ancestry cluster.

With 60 Vbeta and 13 Jbeta primers, the PCR was carried out. Measured with immunoSEQ multiplex PCR; TCRdb has only the in-frame clones, and not every one. The sample carries about 150,000 clones, roughly 77% recorded once. Germline values: CDR1 SNHLY, CDR2 FYNNEI. Trimming removed 6 bases from V and 1 base from J; junction bases left unmatched: 10. The CDR3 sequence is 16 residues long. The sequence came from a human donor in good health. The chain is built from TRBV2 and TRBJ2-7; 9 bases are shared with TRBD2. Material: PBMCs. CDR3 sequence reads: CASSRSGGSISYEQYF. CDR3 nucleotide sequence: TGTGCCAGCAGCCGAAGCGGGGGGTCAATTTCCTACGAGCAGTACTTC.